These 18 T cell receptor beta chains were all obtained from the same sample, sequenced in a study of T cell repertoires in ileal Crohn's disease. Time point in this sample: inflamed ileum from the surgical specimen. The table came from immunoSEQ multiplex PCR; TCRdb's copy has only in-frame clones and leaves some out. Altogether about 17,000 clones are present, 75% to 80% being singletons, with the ten largest covering 4% to 4.5%. The specimen was ileal tissue. The source is an adult with Crohn's disease.

V is TRBV5-6 and J is TRBJ2-7; D gene unclear. This CDR3 is 13 amino acids long. CDR1 and CDR2 from the germline V gene are SGHDT and YYEEEE. V dropped 0 bases and J dropped 3 bases, with 7 bases sitting between them. The CDR3 loop reads CASSLVPVYEQYF. DNA for the CDR3: TGTGCCAGCAGCTTGGTTCCGGTCTACGAGCAGTACTTC.

The chain uses TRBV5-4 and TRBJ2-7, with 7 bases aligning to TRBD1. The length of the CDR3 is 16 residues. Germline CDR1 SGHNT, CDR2 YYREEE (reference sequence). The V and J ends lost 4 bases and 4 bases, in that order; junction bases with no gene match: 14. The chain's CDR3 is CASSPDRERARYEQYF. CDR3 bases: TGTGCCAGCAGCCCTGACAGGGAACGGGCGCGGTACGAGCAGTACTTC.

This clone was seen a handful of times. V and J are TRBV28 and TRBJ2-7; 7 positions agree with TRBD2. This CDR3 contains 14 residues. Germline values: CDR1 MDHEN, CDR2 SYDVKM. Unmatched junction bases numbered 12, after V lost 7 bases and J lost 6 bases. The CDR3 spells CASTPLGGTGEQYF. The CDR3 nucleotides read TGTGCCAGCACTCCATTGGGGGGGACGGGCGAGCAGTACTTC. The full variable domain, in which reference TRBV28 and TRBJ2-7 provide the parts outside the CDR3, is DVKVTQSSRYLVKRTGEKVFLECVQDMDHENMFWYRQDPGLGLRLIYFSYDVKMKEKGDIPEGYSVSREKKERFSLILESASTNQTSMYLCASTPLGGTGEQYFGPGTRLTVT.

This chain links TRBV7-2 with TRBJ2-2, with TRBD2 identical over 11 bases. CDR1 SGHTA and CDR2 FQGNSA come from the germline V gene. The V segment lost 5 bases and the J segment 4 bases; nucleotides outside the gene matches: 6. There are 16 residues in the CDR3. The CDR3 bases are TGTGCCAGCAGCCCGAAAGGACTAGCGGGCACCGGGGAGCTGTTTTTT. This codes for CASSPKGLAGTGELFF.

This clone was seen only a few times. In DNA form, the CDR3 reads TGTGCCAGCAGCTCGGACGCCCCTAACTATGGCTACACCTTC. Amino acids: CASSSDAPNYGYTF. The genes are TRBV9 and TRBJ1-2; D not resolved. From germline, CDR1 is SGDLS and CDR2 YYNGEE. With 4 bases removed from V and 0 bases from J, the gap between germline ends came to 10 bases. This CDR3 is built from 14 residues.

This clone showed up just a few times. CDR3 amino acids: CSVVQSDRLYNEQFF. CDR3 DNA sequence: TGCAGCGTTGTCCAATCAGACAGACTCTACAATGAGCAGTTCTTC. This chain joins TRBV29-1 and TRBJ2-1, with D possibly TRBD1 on 5 matching bases. The CDR3 is 15 residues long. Per the germline V gene, CDR1 is SQVTM and CDR2 is ANQGSEA. Trimming took off 4 bases at V and 3 bases at J, with 16 bases between the two ends.

The sample holds one count of this clone. The chain employs TRBV25-1 and TRBJ2-5; tentatively, D is TRBD1 (6 bases). The CDR3 extends over 18 amino acids. Trimming cost V 1 base and J 4 bases, with 22 bases left between them. CDR1 is MGHDK, CDR2 SYGVNS, per germline. The CDR3 protein is CASSESHRTVSDGETQYF. The CDR3 nucleotides read TGTGCCAGCAGTGAATCGCACAGGACAGTCTCCGATGGAGAGACCCAGTACTTC.

The chain combines TRBV19 with TRBJ1-4, with D tentatively TRBD1 (5 bases). V dropped 3 bases and J dropped 6 bases, with 14 bases sitting between them. The CDR3 consists of 15 residues. Germline V gives CDR1 LNHDA, CDR2 SQIVND (reference sequence). CDR3 loop: CASSMSGGAYEKLFF. For the CDR3, the DNA is TGTGCCAGTAGTATGAGTGGAGGGGCTTATGAAAAACTGTTTTTT.

This chain's CDR3 is CASNAGANYGYTF. The CDR3 nucleotides read TGTGCCAGCAACGCGGGAGCTAACTATGGCTACACCTTC. The rearrangement joins TRBV11-2 to TRBJ1-2; D uncertain. This CDR3 is 13 amino acids long. V lost 7 bases to trimming and J lost 0 bases, with 9 bases between them. Germline-derived CDR1 and CDR2 are SGHAT and FQNNGV. Using reference TRBV11-2 and TRBJ1-2 for the parts outside the CDR3, the full variable domain is EAGVAQSPRYKIIEKRQSVAFWCNPISGHATLYWYQQILGQGPKLLIQFQNNGVVDDSQLPKDRFSAERLKGVDSTLKIQPAKLEDSAVYLCASNAGANYGYTFGSGTRLTVV.

The V call is TRBV25-1, the J call TRBJ2-1; 7 bases are shared with TRBD2. This CDR3 is built from 17 residues. The ends lost 2 bases at V and 6 bases at J; junction bases unmatched: 13. The germline V gene has CDR1 MGHDK and CDR2 SYGVNS. CDR3 sequence (DNA): TGTGCCAGCAGTGAAGAATCGGAGCGGGATGACGGCAATGAGCAGTTCTTC. Its translation is CASSEESERDDGNEQFF.

This clone appeared a few times. This sequence joins TRBV7-2 and TRBJ2-5; D not certain. V was cut by 8 bases and J by 1 base, with 14 bases left in between. Germline V gene lookup returns CDR1 SGHTA and CDR2 FQGNSA. The CDR3 is 14 residues long. CDR3 DNA: TGTGCCAGCGCCTTGGGGTCTCTCCAAGAGACCCAGTACTTC. Protein product: CASALGSLQETQYF.

The rearrangement uses TRBV5-4 and TRBJ2-1; D is tentatively TRBD1 or TRBD2 (5 bases each). The V gene's germline CDR1 is SGHNT and CDR2 YYREEE (reference sequence). Trimming left V 1 base short and J 7 bases short, with 15 bases between. This CDR3 region has 15 residues. This chain's CDR3 is CASSLYMGRGNEQFF. The CDR3 DNA sequence: TGTGCCAGCAGCTTGTATATGGGACGGGGTAATGAGCAGTTCTTC.

The rearrangement joins TRBV2 to TRBJ2-3; the D call may be TRBD1 or TRBD2 (5 bases each). V was cut by 4 bases and J by 4 bases, with 12 bases left in between. Germline lookup yields CDR1 SNHLY and CDR2 FYNNEI. This CDR3 contains 14 residues. The CDR3 bases are TGTGCCAGCAGTGGACACGGGGCGGCAGATACGCAGTATTTT. This sequence encodes CASSGHGAADTQYF.

The V call is TRBV9, the J call TRBJ2-5; 11 positions match TRBD2. V gave up 0 bases and J gave up 5 bases; unmatched junction bases: 6. CDR1 SGDLS and CDR2 YYNGEE come from the germline V gene. This CDR3 comprises 16 residues. CDR3 sequence reads: CASSVGTSGSPETQYF. CDR3 nucleotide sequence: TGTGCCAGCAGCGTAGGAACTAGCGGGAGCCCCGAGACCCAGTACTTC.

V gene TRBV4-1 combines with J gene TRBJ1-5; 10 bases line up with TRBD1. Germline V gene lookup returns CDR1 MGHRA and CDR2 YSYEKL. The CDR3 covers 14 residues. After removal of 4 bases from V and 8 bases from J, the junction contained 5 bases not matched to a gene. The CDR3 coding sequence is TGCGCCAGCAGCCCCGACAGGGGGCACGAGCCCCAGCATTTT. It yields the protein CASSPDRGHEPQHF.

The chain carries TRBV9 and TRBJ2-1; 9 bases agree with TRBD2. CDR3 length: 20 amino acids. The V gene end was trimmed by 1 base and the J gene end by 4 bases; junction bases not matched to a gene: 18. The germline V gene has CDR1 SGDLS and CDR2 YYNGEE. The CDR3 DNA is TGTGCCAGCAGCGTACACCCGCGGATCGCTAGCGGGGAATCGTACAATGAGCAGTTCTTC. It codes for CASSVHPRIASGESYNEQFF.

This rearrangement joins TRBV6-5 to TRBJ2-5; 7 bases are shared with TRBD1. The CDR3 length is 15 residues. Germline assignment: CDR1 MNHEY and CDR2 SVGAGI. V was clipped by 6 bases and J by 3 bases; unmatched bases: 10. Written as DNA, the CDR3 is TGTGCCAGCAGACTCGACAGGGACCCAAAAGAGACCCAGTACTTC. Amino acids: CASRLDRDPKETQYF.

By its share, this clone is large. The chain joins TRBV6-5 to TRBJ1-2, with TRBD1 as a possible D gene (5 bases). Germline CDR1 reads MNHEY; CDR2 reads SVGAGI. V shed 4 bases and J shed 8 bases, with 17 bases lying between them. CDR3 length equals 14 residues. DNA of the CDR3: TGTGCCAGCAGTTCCCACGGGGCTGGCTTCGGCTACACCTTC. Translation: CASSSHGAGFGYTF.